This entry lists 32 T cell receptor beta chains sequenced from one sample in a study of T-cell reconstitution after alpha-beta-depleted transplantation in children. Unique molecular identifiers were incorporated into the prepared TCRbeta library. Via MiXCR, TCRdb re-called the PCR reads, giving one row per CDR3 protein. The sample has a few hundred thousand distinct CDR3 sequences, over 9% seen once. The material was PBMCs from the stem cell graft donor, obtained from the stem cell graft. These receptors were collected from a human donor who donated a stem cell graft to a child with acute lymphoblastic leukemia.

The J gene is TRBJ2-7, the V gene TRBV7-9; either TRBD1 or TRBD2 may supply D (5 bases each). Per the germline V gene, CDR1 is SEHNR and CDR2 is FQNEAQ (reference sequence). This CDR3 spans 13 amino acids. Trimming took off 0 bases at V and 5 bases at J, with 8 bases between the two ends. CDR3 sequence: CASSLAGDHEQYF. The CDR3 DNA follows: TGTGCCAGCAGCTTAGCAGGGGACCACGAGCAGTACTTC.

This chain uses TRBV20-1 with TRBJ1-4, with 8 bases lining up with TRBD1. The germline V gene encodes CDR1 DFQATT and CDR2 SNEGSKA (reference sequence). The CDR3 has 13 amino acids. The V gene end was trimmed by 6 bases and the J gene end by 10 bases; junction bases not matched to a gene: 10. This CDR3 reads CSASGGEVAKLFF. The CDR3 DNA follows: TGCAGTGCGTCAGGGGGCGAGGTTGCAAAACTGTTTTTT.

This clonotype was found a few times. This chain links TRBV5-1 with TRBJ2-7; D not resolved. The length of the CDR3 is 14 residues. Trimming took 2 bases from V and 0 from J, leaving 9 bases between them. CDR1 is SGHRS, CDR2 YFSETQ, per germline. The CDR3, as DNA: TGCGCCAGCAGCTTCGAGCTCAGCTCCTACGAGCAGTACTTC. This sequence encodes CASSFELSSYEQYF. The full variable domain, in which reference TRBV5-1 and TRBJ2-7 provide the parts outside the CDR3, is KAGVTQTPRYLIKTRGQQVTLSCSPISGHRSVSWYQQTPGQGLQFLFEYFSETQRNKGNFPGRFSGRQFSNSRSEMNVSTLELGDSALYLCASSFELSSYEQYFGPGTRLTVT.

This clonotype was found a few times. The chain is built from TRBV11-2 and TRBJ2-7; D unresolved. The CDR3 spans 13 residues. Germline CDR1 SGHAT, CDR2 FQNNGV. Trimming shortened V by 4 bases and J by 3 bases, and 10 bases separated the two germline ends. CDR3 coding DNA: TGTGCCAGCAGCTCTGCAGAGGACTACGAGCAGTACTTC. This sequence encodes CASSSAEDYEQYF. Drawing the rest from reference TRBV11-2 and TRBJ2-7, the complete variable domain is EAGVAQSPRYKIIEKRQSVAFWCNPISGHATLYWYQQILGQGPKLLIQFQNNGVVDDSQLPKDRFSAERLKGVDSTLKIQPAKLEDSAVYLCASSSAEDYEQYFGPGTRLTVT.

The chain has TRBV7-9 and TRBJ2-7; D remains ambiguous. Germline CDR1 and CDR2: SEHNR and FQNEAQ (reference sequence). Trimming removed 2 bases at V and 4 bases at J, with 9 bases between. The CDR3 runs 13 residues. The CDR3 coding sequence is TGTGCCAGCAGCTTAATAGACGGATACGAGCAGTACTTC. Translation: CASSLIDGYEQYF. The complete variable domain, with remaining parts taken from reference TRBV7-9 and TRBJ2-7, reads DTGVSQNPRHKITKRGQNVTFRCDPISEHNRLYWYRQTLGQGPEFLTYFQNEAQLEKSRLLSDRFSAERPKGSFSTLEIQRTEQGDSAMYLCASSLIDGYEQYFGPGTRLTVT.

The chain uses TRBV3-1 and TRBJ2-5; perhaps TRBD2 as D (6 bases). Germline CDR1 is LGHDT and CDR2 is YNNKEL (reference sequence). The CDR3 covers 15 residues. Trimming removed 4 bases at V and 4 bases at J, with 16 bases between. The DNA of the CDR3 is TGTGCCAGCAGCCTTCTAGCGCTAGAGGGAGAGACCCAGTACTTC. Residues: CASSLLALEGETQYF.

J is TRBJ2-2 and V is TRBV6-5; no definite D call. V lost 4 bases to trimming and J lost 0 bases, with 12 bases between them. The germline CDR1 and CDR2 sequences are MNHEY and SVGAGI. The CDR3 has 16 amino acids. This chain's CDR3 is CASSFHGAPNTGELFF. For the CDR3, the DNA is TGTGCCAGCAGTTTCCACGGCGCACCGAACACCGGGGAGCTGTTTTTT.

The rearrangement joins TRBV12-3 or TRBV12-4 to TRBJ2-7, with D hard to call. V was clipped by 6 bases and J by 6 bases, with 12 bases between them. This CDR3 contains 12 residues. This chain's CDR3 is CASSSRLAEQYF. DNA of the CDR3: TGTGCCAGCAGCTCCAGACTTGCCGAGCAGTACTTC.

CDR3 bases: TGTGCCAGTAGTCAGGGGGCTGGGGACACTGAAGCTTTCTTT. This sequence encodes CASSQGAGDTEAFF. The chain is built from TRBV19 and TRBJ1-1; 8 nucleotides agree with TRBD1. Germline V gives CDR1 LNHDA, CDR2 SQIVND (reference sequence). The CDR3 has 14 residues. The junction had 5 bases not matched to a gene; V was cut back by 5 bases and J by 3 bases.

CDR3 protein: CASTGYNTGELFF. The CDR3 DNA reads as TGTGCCAGCACTGGGTATAACACCGGGGAGCTGTTTTTT. The chain couples TRBV6-1 to TRBJ2-2; no firm D call. The V gene's germline CDR1 is MNHNS and CDR2 SASEGT. The CDR3 has 13 amino acids. V lost 7 bases to trimming and J lost 2 bases, with 8 bases between them.

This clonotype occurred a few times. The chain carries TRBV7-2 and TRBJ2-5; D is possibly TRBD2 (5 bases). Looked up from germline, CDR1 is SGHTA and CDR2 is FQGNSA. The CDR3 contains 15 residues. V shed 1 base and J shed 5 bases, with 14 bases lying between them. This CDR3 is CASSLVGGEAETQYF. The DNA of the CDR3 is TGTGCCAGCAGCTTAGTCGGAGGCGAGGCGGAGACCCAGTACTTC.

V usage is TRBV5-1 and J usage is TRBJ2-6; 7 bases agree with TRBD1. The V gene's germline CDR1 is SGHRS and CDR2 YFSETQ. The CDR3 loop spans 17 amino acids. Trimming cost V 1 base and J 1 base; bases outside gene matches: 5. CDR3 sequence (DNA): TGCGCCAGCAGCTTGAGCGCCAGGGGGTCTGGGGCCAACGTCCTGACTTTC. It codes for CASSLSARGSGANVLTF.

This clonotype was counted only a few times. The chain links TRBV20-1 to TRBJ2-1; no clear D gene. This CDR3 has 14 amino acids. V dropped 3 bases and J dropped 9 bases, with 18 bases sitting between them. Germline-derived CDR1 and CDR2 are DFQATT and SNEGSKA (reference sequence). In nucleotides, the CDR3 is TGCAGTGCTAGTCATCTCGCGTCCCCGCGTGAGCAGTTCTTC. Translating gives CSASHLASPREQFF.

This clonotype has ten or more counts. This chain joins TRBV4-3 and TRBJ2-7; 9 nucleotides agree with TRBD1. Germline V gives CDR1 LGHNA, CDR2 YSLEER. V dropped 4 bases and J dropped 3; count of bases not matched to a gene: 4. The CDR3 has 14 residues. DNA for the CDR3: TGCGCCAGCAGCCGTGCGACAGGGGGCTACGAGCAGTACTTC. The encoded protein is CASSRATGGYEQYF.

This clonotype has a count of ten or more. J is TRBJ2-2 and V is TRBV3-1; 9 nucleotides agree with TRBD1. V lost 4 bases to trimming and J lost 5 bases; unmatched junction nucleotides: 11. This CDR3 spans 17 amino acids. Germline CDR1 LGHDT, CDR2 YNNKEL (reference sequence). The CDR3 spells CASSPQVGTGPTGELFF. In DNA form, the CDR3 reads TGTGCCAGCAGCCCCCAGGTCGGGACAGGGCCTACCGGGGAGCTGTTTTTT.

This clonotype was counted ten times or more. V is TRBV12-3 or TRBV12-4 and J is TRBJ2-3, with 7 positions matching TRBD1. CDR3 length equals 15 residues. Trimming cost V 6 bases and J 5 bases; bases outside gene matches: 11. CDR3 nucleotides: TGTGCCAGCAGCCGCCGGACAGGAAAGAAAGATACGCAGTATTTT. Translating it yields CASSRRTGKKDTQYF.

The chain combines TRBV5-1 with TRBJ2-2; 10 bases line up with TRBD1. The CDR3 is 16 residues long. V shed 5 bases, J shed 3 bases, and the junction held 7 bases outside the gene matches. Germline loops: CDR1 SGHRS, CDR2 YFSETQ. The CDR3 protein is CASRSTGTGDTGELFF. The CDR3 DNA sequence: TGCGCCAGCAGATCAACCGGGACAGGGGACACCGGGGAGCTGTTTTTT.

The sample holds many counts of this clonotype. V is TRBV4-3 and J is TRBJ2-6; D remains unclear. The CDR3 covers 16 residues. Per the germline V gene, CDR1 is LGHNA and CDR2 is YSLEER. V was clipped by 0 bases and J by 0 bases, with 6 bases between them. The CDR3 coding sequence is TGCGCCAGCAGCCAAGATCACAGCTCTGGGGCCAACGTCCTGACTTTC. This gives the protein CASSQDHSSGANVLTF.

CDR3 amino acids: CASSLRGGFSDTQYF. CDR3 DNA sequence: TGTGCCAGCAGCTTACGTGGCGGTTTCTCAGATACGCAGTATTTT. V gene TRBV7-2 combines with J gene TRBJ2-3; no reliable D call. In germline, CDR1 is SGHTA, CDR2 FQGNSA. Trimming left V 2 bases short and J 4 bases short, with 13 bases between. There are 15 residues in the CDR3.

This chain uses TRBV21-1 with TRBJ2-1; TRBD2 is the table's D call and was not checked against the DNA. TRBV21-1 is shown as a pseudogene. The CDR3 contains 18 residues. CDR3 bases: TGTGCCAGCAGACCAATCTTGCCTAGCGGGAGTAGGAACAATGAGCAGTTCTTC. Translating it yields CASRPILPSGSRNNEQFF.

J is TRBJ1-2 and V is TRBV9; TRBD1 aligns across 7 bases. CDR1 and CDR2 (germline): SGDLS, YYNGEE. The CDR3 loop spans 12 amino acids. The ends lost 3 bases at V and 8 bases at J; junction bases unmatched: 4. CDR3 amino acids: CASSGGQAGYTF. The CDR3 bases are TGTGCCAGCAGCGGCGGACAGGCGGGCTACACCTTC.

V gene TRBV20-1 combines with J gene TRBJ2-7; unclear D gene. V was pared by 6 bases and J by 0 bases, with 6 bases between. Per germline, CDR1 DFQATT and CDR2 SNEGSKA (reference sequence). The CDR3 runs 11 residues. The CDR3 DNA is TGCAGTGCGGCCACCTCCTACGAGCAGTACTTC. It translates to CSAATSYEQYF.

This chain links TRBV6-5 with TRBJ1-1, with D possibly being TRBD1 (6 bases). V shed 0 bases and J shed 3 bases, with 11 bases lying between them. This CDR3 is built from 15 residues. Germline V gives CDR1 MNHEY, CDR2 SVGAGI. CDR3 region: CASSYSGDMHTEAFF. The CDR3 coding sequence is TGTGCCAGCAGTTACTCGGGGGACATGCACACTGAAGCTTTCTTT.

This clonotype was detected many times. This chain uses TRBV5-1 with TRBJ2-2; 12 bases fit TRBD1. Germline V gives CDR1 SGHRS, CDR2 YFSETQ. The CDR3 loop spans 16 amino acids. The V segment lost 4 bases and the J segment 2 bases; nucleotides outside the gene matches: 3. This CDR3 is CASSAGQGANTGELFF. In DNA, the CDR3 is TGCGCCAGCAGCGCGGGACAGGGGGCTAACACCGGGGAGCTGTTTTTT.

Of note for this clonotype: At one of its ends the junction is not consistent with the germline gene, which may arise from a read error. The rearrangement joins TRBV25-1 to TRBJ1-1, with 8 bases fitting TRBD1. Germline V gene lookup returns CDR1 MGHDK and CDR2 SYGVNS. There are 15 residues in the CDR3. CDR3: CTSSVTTGEYTEAFF. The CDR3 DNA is TGCACCAGCAGTGTAACGACAGGGGAGTACACTGAAGCTTTCTTT.

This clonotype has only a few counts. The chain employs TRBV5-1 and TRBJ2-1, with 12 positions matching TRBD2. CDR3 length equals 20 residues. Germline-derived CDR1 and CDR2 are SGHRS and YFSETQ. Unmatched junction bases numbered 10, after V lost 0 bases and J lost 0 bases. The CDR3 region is CASSLASGRAYESSYNEQFF. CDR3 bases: TGCGCCAGCAGCTTGGCTAGCGGGAGGGCCTACGAAAGCTCCTACAATGAGCAGTTCTTC.

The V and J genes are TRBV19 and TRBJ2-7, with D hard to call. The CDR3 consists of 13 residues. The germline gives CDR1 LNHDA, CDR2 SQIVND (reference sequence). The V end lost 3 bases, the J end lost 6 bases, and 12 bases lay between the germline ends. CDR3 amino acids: CASSIDTGSEQYF. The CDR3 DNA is TGTGCCAGTAGTATCGATACGGGCAGCGAGCAGTACTTC. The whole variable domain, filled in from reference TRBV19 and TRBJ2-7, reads DGGITQSPKYLFRKEGQNVTLSCEQNLNHDAMYWYRQDPGQGLRLIYYSQIVNDFQKGDIAEGYSVSREKKESFPLTVTSAQKNPTAFYLCASSIDTGSEQYFGPGTRLTVT.

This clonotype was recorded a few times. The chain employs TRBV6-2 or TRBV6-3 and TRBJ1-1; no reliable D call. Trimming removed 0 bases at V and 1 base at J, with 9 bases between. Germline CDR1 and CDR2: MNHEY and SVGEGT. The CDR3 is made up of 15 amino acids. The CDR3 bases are TGTGCCAGCAGTTACTCGCACCCAGAGAACACTGAAGCTTTCTTT. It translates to CASSYSHPENTEAFF.

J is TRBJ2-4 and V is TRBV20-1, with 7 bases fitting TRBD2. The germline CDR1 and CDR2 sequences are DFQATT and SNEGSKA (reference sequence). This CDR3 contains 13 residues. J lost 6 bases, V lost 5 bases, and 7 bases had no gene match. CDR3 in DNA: TGCAGTGCTCCGAAGACTAGCCGAAACATTCAGTACTTC. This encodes CSAPKTSRNIQYF.

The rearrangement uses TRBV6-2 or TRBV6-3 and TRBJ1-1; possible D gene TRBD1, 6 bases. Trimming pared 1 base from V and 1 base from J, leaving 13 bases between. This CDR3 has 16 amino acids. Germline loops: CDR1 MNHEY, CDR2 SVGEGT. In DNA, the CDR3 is TGTGCCAGCAGTTACTTCCCCACAGGGCCGAACACTGAAGCTTTCTTT. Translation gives CASSYFPTGPNTEAFF.

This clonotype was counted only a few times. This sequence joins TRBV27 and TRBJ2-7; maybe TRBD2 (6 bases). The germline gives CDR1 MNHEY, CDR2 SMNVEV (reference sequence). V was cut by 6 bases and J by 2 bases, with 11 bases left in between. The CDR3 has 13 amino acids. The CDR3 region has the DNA TGTGCCAGCAGCGTACTAGCTCCCTACGAGCAGTACTTC. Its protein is CASSVLAPYEQYF.

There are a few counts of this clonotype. The CDR3: CASRSDEQFF. The DNA for the CDR3 is TGCGCCAGCAGGTCCGATGAGCAGTTCTTC. This rearrangement joins TRBV4-3 to TRBJ2-1; D ambiguous. Trimming removed 6 bases at V and 8 bases at J, with 5 bases between. This CDR3 is 10 amino acids long. Germline-derived CDR1 and CDR2 are LGHNA and YSLEER.